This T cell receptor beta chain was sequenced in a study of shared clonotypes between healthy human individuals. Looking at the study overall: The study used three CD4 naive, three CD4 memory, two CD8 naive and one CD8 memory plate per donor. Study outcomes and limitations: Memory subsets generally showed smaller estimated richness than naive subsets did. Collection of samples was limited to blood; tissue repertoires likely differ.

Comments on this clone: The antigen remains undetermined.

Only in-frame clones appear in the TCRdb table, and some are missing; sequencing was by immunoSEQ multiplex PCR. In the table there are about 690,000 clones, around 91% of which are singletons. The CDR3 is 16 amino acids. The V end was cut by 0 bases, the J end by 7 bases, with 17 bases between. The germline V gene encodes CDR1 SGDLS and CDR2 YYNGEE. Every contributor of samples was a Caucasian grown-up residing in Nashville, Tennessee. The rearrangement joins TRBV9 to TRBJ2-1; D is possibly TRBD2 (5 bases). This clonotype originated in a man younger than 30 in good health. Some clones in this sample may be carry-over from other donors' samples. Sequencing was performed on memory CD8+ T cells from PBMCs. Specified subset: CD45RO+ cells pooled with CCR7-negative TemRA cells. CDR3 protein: CASSVDLTGGRNEQFF. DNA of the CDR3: TGTGCCAGCAGCGTAGACCTAACTGGAGGCAGGAATGAGCAGTTCTTC.